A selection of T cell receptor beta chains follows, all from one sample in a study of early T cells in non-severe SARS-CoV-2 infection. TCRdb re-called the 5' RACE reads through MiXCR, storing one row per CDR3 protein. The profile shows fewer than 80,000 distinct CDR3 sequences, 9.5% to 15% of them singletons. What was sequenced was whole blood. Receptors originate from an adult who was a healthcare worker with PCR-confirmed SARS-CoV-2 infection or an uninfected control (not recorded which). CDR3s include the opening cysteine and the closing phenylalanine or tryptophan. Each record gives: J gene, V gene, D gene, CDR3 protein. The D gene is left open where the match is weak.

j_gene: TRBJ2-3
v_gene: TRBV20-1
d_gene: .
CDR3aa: CSATDLGGPGPDTQYF

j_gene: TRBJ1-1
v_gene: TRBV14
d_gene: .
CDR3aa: CASSQEMVRGTEAFF

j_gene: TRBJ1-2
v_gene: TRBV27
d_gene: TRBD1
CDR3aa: CASSGAQGGGYTF

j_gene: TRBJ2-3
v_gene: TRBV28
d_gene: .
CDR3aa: CASSFTGPGADTQYF

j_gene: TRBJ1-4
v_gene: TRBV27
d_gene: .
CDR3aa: CASSIRQNEKLFF

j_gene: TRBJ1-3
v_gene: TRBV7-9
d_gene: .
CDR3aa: CASSFASSGNTIYF

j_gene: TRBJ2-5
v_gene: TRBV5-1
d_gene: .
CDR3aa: CASRLGQQETQYF

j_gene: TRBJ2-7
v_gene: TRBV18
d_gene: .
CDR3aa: CASSPTGGGYEQYF

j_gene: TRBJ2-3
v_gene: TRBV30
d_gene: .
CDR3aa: CAWRALRGRTDTQYF

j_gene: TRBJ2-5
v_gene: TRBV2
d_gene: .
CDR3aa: CASSPTQAETQYF

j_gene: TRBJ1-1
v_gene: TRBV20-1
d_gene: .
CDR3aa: CSGGTNTEAFF

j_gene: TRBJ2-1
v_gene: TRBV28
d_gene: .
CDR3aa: CASSLTSLSEQFF